This T cell receptor (beta chain) was recovered during a study of blood T cell repertoires in COVID-19. Overall study: Acute and convalescent COVID-19 specimens originated in the United States, Italy and Spain. Nucleic acid was either cDNA or gDNA, and it came from T cells, B-cell-depleted T cells, or PBMCs.

With V trimmed by 2 bases and J by 11 bases, 14 bases remained unmatched. This CDR3 has 17 amino acids. Germline CDR1 is KGHDR and CDR2 is SFDVKD. Libraries were prepared by immunoSEQ multiplex PCR; TCRdb keeps only in-frame clonotypes and omits some of them. In the table there are approximately 300,000 clones, 90% of which are singletons. Recovery among Cohort 3 donors was established by two negative PCRs, clearance, or symptom resolution. Sequenced material: PBMCs or T cells enriched from blood (not recorded which). The gene calls are TRBV24-1 and TRBJ1-4; 9 positions match TRBD1. This sequence originates from a man in his 60s who had recovered from COVID-19. The CDR3 is CATSDSGTGLKAGKLFF. The CDR3 nucleotides are TGTGCCACCAGTGATTCGGGGACAGGGCTTAAGGCCGGGAAACTGTTTTTT.